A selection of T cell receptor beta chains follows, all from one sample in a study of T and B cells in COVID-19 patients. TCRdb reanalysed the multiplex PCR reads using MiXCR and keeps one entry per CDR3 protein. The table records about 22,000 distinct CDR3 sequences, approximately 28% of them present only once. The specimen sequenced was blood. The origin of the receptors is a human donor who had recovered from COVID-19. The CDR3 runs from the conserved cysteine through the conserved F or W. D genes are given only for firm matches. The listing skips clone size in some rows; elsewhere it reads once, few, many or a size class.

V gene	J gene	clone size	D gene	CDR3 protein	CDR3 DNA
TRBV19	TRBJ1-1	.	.	CASSDRILNTEAFF	TGTGCCAGTAGTGACCGCATCTTGAACACTGAAGCTTTCTTT
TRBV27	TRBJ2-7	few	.	CASSRRPGSYEQYF	TGTGCCAGCAGCCGTAGGCCGGGTTCCTACGAGCAGTACTTC
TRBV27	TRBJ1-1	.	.	CASSWRGLNTEAFF	TGTGCCAGCAGTTGGCGGGGCTTGAACACTGAAGCTTTCTTT
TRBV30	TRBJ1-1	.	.	CAWRYPANTEAFF	TGTGCCTGGAGATATCCCGCTAACACTGAAGCTTTCTTT
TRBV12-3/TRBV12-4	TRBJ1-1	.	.	CASSRQMNTEAFF	TGTGCCAGCAGTCGACAGATGAACACTGAAGCTTTCTTT
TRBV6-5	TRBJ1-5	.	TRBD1	CASSYSGQGVQPQHF	TGTGCCAGCAGTTACTCGGGACAGGGGGTTCAGCCCCAGCATTTT
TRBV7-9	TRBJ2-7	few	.	CASSLDSSYEQYF	TGTGCCAGCAGCTTAGACTCCTCCTACGAGCAGTACTTC
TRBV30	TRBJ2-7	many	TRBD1	CAWSPRTGGYEQYF	TGTGCCTGGAGTCCAAGGACAGGGGGCTACGAGCAGTACTTC
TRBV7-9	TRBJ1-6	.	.	CASSLTSGLGGSPLHF	TGTGCCAGCAGCTTGACCTCCGGGTTAGGAGGGTCACCCCTCCACTTT
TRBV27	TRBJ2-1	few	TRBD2	CAGGLAGHNNEQFF	TGTGCCGGGGGACTAGCGGGGCATAACAATGAGCAGTTCTTC
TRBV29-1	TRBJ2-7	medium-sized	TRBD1	CSVRTGVYEQYF	TGCAGCGTGAGGACAGGGGTCTACGAGCAGTACTTC
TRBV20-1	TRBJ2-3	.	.	CSANSEAADTQYF	TGCAGTGCTAACTCGGAGGCGGCAGATACGCAGTATTTT
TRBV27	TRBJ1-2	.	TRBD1	CASSLTGGYGYTF	TGTGCCAGCAGTTTGACAGGGGGCTATGGCTACACCTTC
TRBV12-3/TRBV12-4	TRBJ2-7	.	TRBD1	CASSLGGQGASYEQYF	TGTGCCAGCAGTTTAGGGGGACAGGGGGCCTCCTACGAGCAGTACTTC
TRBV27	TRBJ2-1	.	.	CASRNGLGVFKEQFF	TGTGCCAGCAGAAACGGACTCGGCGTATTTAAAGAGCAGTTCTTC
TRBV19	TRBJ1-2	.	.	CASSDDSSPANYGYTF	TGTGCCAGTAGTGATGACAGTTCTCCAGCTAACTATGGCTACACCTTC
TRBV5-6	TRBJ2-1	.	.	CASSPWWTAYNEQFF	TGTGCCAGCAGCCCCTGGTGGACAGCATACAATGAGCAGTTCTTC